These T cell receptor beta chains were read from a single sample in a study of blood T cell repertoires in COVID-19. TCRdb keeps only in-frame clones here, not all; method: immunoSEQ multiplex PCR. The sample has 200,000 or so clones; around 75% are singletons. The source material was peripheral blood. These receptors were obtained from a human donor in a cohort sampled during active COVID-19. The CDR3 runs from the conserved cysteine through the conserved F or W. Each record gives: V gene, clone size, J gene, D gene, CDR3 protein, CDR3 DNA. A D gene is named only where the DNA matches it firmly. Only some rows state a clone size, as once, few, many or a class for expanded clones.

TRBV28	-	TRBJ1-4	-	CASGGLRSYEKLFF	TGTGCCAGCGGCGGTCTGAGGTCATATGAAAAACTGTTTTTT
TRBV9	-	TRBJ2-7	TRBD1	CASSVGGRGNGEQYF	TGTGCCAGCAGCGTAGGGGGCAGGGGGAACGGCGAGCAGTACTTC
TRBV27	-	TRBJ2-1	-	CASSSDFPSYNEQFF	TGTGCCAGCAGTTCAGATTTTCCGTCCTACAATGAGCAGTTCTTC
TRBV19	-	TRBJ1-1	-	CASSIMAGSTEAFF	TGTGCCAGTAGCATCATGGCGGGGAGCACTGAAGCTTTCTTT
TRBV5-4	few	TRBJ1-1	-	CASSFGGTEAFF	TGTGCCAGCAGCTTCGGGGGGACTGAAGCTTTCTTT
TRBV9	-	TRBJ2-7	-	CASSVDGSVYEQYF	TGTGCCAGCAGCGTAGACGGGAGTGTCTACGAGCAGTACTTC
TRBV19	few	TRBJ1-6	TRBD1	CASSDRDSPLHF	TGTGCCAGTAGTGACAGGGATTCACCCCTCCACTTT
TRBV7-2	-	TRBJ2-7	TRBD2	CASSLRLAGGTYEQYF	TGTGCCAGCAGCTTAAGACTAGCGGGAGGGACCTACGAGCAGTACTTC
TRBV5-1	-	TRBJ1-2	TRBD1	CASSLESGGSYGYTF	TGCGCCAGCAGCTTGGAATCAGGGGGGAGCTATGGCTACACCTTC
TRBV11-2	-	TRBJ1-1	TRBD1	CASSLGTVEAFF	TGTGCCAGCAGCCTTGGGACAGTTGAAGCTTTCTTT
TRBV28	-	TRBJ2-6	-	CASSLWLYGSGANVLTF	TGTGCCAGCAGTTTATGGCTTTACGGGTCTGGGGCCAACGTCCTGACTTTC
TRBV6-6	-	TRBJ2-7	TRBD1	CASSNWDSSYEQYF	TGTGCCAGCAGCAACTGGGACAGCTCCTACGAGCAGTACTTC
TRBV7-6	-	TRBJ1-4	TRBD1	CASSLGTGITNEKLFF	TGTGCCAGCAGCTTAGGGACAGGGATCACTAATGAAAAACTGTTTTTT
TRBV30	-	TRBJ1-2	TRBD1	CAWRGVGQGFNYGYTF	TGTGCCTGGAGGGGTGTGGGACAGGGGTTTAACTATGGCTACACCTTC
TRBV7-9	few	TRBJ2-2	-	CASSLTGNTGELFF	TGTGCCAGCAGCTTGACAGGGAACACCGGGGAGCTGTTTTTT
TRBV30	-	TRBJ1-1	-	CAWRGGTIGSTEAFF	TGTGCCTGGAGAGGCGGCACCATAGGCAGCACTGAAGCTTTCTTT
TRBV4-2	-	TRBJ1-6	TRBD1	CASSHGQGIGNSPLHF	TGTGCCAGCAGCCATGGACAGGGGATCGGTAATTCACCCCTCCACTTT
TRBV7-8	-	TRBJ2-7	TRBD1	CASSPDRVPLVRSEQYF	TGTGCCAGCAGCCCGGACAGGGTACCCCTTGTTAGGAGCGAGCAGTACTTC
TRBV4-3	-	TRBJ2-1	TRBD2	CASSQDHPSGSYNEQFF	TGCGCCAGCAGCCAAGATCATCCGAGCGGGAGTTACAATGAGCAGTTCTTC
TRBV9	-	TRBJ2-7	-	CASSVGGERPYEQYF	TGTGCCAGCAGCGTAGGGGGGGAGCGCCCCTACGAGCAGTACTTC
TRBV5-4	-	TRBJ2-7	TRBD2	CASSSGLAEAYEQYF	TGTGCCAGCAGTTCCGGACTAGCGGAAGCCTACGAGCAGTACTTC
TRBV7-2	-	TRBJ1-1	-	CASSPSTRQTEAFF	TGTGCCAGCAGCCCGTCGACGCGGCAGACTGAAGCTTTCTTT
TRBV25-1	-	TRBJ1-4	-	CASSDGREGEKLFF	TGTGCCAGCAGTGACGGGAGGGAGGGAGAAAAACTGTTTTTT
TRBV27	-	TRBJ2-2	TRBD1	CASSLLDRTGELFF	TGTGCCAGCAGTTTATTGGACAGGACCGGGGAGCTGTTTTTT
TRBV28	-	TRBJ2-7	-	CASSGQTYEQYF	TGTGCCAGCAGTGGACAGACCTACGAGCAGTACTTC
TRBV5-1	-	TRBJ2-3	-	CASSPSTDTQYF	TGCGCCAGCAGCCCGAGCACAGATACGCAGTATTTT
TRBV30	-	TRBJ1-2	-	CAWTLIRQAKKDYGYTF	TGTGCCTGGACCCTTATTCGACAGGCAAAAAAGGACTATGGCTACACCTTC
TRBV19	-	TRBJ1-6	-	CASRGDNSYNSPLHF	TGTGCCAGTAGAGGGGATAACTCCTATAATTCACCCCTCCACTTT
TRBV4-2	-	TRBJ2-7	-	CASSQGTASYEQYF	TGTGCCAGCAGCCAAGGGACAGCCTCCTACGAGCAGTACTTC